The clone carrying this TCR beta chain was detected ten times or more. The target antigen is unknown. Each CDR3 protein is one row after TCRdb ran MiXCR on the 5' RACE reads. The table lists approximately 100,000 distinct CDR3 sequences, roughly 4% of them singletons, with 6% in the top ten. This record belongs to a study of neurological immune-mediated disorders. General study points: Falling below healthy controls, multiple sclerosis showed the least TCR clonal expansion, while HTLV-1-associated myelopathy showed the most.

Germline assignment: CDR1 SQVTM and CDR2 ANQGSEA. CDR3 size: 14 residues. Trimming removed 0 bases at V and 2 bases at J, with 11 bases between. Sequencing used PBMCs. The chain uses TRBV29-1 and TRBJ2-7; a weak D match, TRBD2 (5 bases). The TCR originated in a woman in her late teens or twenties with multiple sclerosis. For the CDR3, the DNA is TGCAGCGTTGAAGAAATTGGGAGCGCCTACGAGCAGTACTTC. It codes for CSVEEIGSAYEQYF.